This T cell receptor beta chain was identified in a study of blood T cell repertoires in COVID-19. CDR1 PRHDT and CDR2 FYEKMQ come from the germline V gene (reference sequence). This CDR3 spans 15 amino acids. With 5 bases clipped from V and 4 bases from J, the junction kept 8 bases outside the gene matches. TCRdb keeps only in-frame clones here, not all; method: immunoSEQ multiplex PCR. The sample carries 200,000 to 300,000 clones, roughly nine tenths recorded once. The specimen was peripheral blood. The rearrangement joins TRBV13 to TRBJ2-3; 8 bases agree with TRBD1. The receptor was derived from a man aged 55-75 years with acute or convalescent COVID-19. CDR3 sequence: CASSVLTGVADTQYF. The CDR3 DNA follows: TGTGCCAGCAGCGTCCTGACAGGGGTCGCAGATACGCAGTATTTT. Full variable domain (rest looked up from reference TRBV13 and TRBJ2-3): AAGVIQSPRHLIKEKRETATLKCYPIPRHDTVYWYQQGPGQDPQFLISFYEKMQSDKGSIPDRFSAQQFSDYHSELNMSSLELGDSALYFCASSVLTGVADTQYFGPGTRLTVL.